Each of the 8 T cell receptor beta chains below was sequenced from the same sample in a study of blood T cell repertoires in COVID-19. Assay used: immunoSEQ multiplex PCR; TCRdb lists only in-frame clones, some missing. The table has approximately 100,000 clones, 70% to 90% seen once. The specimen was peripheral blood. The origin of the receptors is a human donor in a cohort sampled during active COVID-19.

The rearrangement uses TRBV7-3 and TRBJ2-1; D remains unclear. The CDR3 contains 13 residues. In germline, CDR1 is SGHTA, CDR2 FQGTGA. Trimming took off 4 bases at V and 6 bases at J, with 10 bases between the two ends. CDR3 loop: CASSSVNTNEQFF. The CDR3, as DNA: TGTGCCAGCAGCTCCGTAAACACCAATGAGCAGTTCTTC.

This sequence joins TRBV7-2 and TRBJ2-1; TRBD1 matches 8 bases. This CDR3 contains 14 residues. The J segment lost 5 bases and the V segment lost 5 bases, leaving 5 bases of the junction unmatched. CDR1 is SGHTA and CDR2 is FQGNSA in the germline V gene. This CDR3 reads CASSPPDRDNEQFF. In DNA, the CDR3 is TGTGCCAGCAGCCCCCCGGACAGGGACAATGAGCAGTTCTTC.

The DNA of the CDR3 is TGTGCCAGCAGTTACGGGACAGCCGGCATGCCCCTCCACTTT. Protein sequence: CASSYGTAGMPLHF. The rearrangement joins TRBV6-5 to TRBJ1-6, with TRBD1 matching 7 bases. V shed 2 bases, J shed 13 bases, and the junction held 8 bases outside the gene matches. This CDR3 spans 14 amino acids. Per germline, CDR1 MNHEY and CDR2 SVGAGI.

V is TRBV28 and J is TRBJ1-2; the match to TRBD1 covers 9 bases. The CDR3 runs to 16 residues. Germline-derived CDR1 and CDR2 are MDHEN and SYDVKM. J was trimmed by 1 base and V by 2 bases; bases with no gene match: 5. The CDR3, as DNA: TGTGCCAGCAGTTTAGGGACAGGGCTCTATAACTATGGCTACACCTTC. As protein: CASSLGTGLYNYGYTF.

This rearrangement joins TRBV7-8 to TRBJ1-4, with TRBD1 as a possible D gene (6 bases). Germline CDR1 reads SGHVS; CDR2 reads FQNEAQ. This CDR3 spans 13 amino acids. Trimming shortened V by 5 bases and J by 6 bases, and 10 bases separated the two germline ends. CDR3 nucleotides: TGTGCCAGCAGCCGAAAGGGGGATGAAAAACTGTTTTTT. Translated, it gives CASSRKGDEKLFF. The full variable domain, completed using reference TRBV7-8 and TRBJ1-4, is GAGVSQSPRYKVAKRGQDVALRCDPISGHVSLFWYQQALGQGPEFLTYFQNEAQLDKSGLPSDRFFAERPEGSVSTLKIQRTQQEDSAVYLCASSRKGDEKLFFGSGTQLSVL.

The chain carries TRBV2 and TRBJ2-7, with 10 bases fitting TRBD2. Germline CDR1 is SNHLY and CDR2 is FYNNEI. V dropped 7 bases and J dropped 7; count of bases not matched to a gene: 7. This CDR3 region has 13 residues. CDR3 sequence reads: CASKAGGGREQYF. The CDR3, as DNA: TGTGCCAGCAAAGCGGGAGGGGGACGAGAGCAGTACTTC.

V usage is TRBV28 and J usage is TRBJ2-5; D possibly corresponds to TRBD1 (6 bases). Germline values: CDR1 MDHEN, CDR2 SYDVKM. The CDR3 is 14 amino acids. Deletions cut 2 bases from V and 5 bases from J, with 12 bases between. The CDR3: CASSLPSDRETQYF. The CDR3 DNA follows: TGTGCCAGCAGTTTACCATCTGACAGGGAGACCCAGTACTTC.

This clone was seen only once. This chain uses TRBV27 with TRBJ1-6, with 12 bases fitting TRBD1. V lost 6 bases and J lost 6; bases outside the gene matches: 6. CDR3 length: 16 amino acids. The germline CDR1 and CDR2 sequences are MNHEY and SMNVEV (reference sequence). The CDR3 DNA reads as TGTGCCAGCAGAATGGGACAGGGGGCAGGTAATTCACCCCTCCACTTT. This encodes CASRMGQGAGNSPLHF.